This TCR beta chain was sequenced during a study of blood T cell repertoires in COVID-19 (dated by TCRdb to 2018 to 2020). Notes on the research overall: The collaborator samples originated in the United States, Italy and Spain and spanned the acute and convalescent phases of COVID-19. Samples were obtained from the ongoing ImmuneRACE study (first 160 participants) and from 1,000 to 1,500 subjects provided by 6 global collaborators. The dataset comprised deeply sampled blood TCRbeta repertoires from subjects exposed to, actively infected with, or recovered from COVID-19. A de-identified subject ID, COVID-19 status, age in years and sex were almost always included in the sample metadata. Where HLA class I and class II types were available, the types were taken from metadata supplied by the sample provider, not from assay-based typing. The material from the prospective study consisted of cDNA or gDNA derived from T cells, B-cell-depleted T cells, or PBMCs. A freely available public database, intended as a resource for researchers studying the immune response to SARS-CoV-2, is where the repertoires were released.

Regarding this clone: The antigen it binds to is not known. No clone much larger than this one lies a single base away; base qualities are absent.

The collaborating institutions used their own protocols to collect whole blood in K2EDTA tubes. For TCRbeta analysis, collaborators shipped samples as frozen whole blood, isolated PBMCs, or DNA extracted from either of those sample types. The immunoSEQ Assay, a bias-controlled multiplex PCR, was used to amplify TCRbeta CDR3 regions from genomic DNA. The authors processed their data as follows. The number of nucleated cells in each sample was estimated by amplification of reference gene primers within the assay. Sequence reads were collapsed and filtered to measure the absolute abundance of every unique TCRbeta CDR3 rearrangement. For each sample, productive Simpson clonality was calculated as the square root of Simpson's diversity index across productive rearrangements. Sourced from immuneACCESS, this table was stored by TCRdb with only in-frame sequences that have V and J called. A share of the clones is absent; for the studies checked, an unresolved V gene accounts for under half, and the remainder has no known explanation. That table furnishes V, J and clone size, whereas the DNA furnished D and trimming. The sample table contains approximately 150,000 clones; only one count was recorded for 88% of them. Roughly a tenth of the sample is taken by the ten largest.

Points the paper makes about the study in general: How much clinical and demographic metadata was included differed by source and by participant, and the metadata was provided uncurated.

The TCR originated in a man aged 55 to 69 with active or convalescent COVID-19. The sequenced material came from peripheral blood.

The CDR3 loop reads CASSLGQGSSYNSPLHF. The DNA sequence is given as TGTGCCAGCAGCTTAGGACAGGGAAGCTCCTATAATTCACCCCTCCACTTT. Recombination joined TRBV11-2 with TRBJ1-6; TRBD1 matches 7 bases in the middle. Clipping removes 1 base from V and 0 bases from J, with 3 as the unmatched junction base count. The germline V gene yields SGHAT for CDR1 and FQNNGV for CDR2. The CDR3 measures 17 amino acids from cysteine to phenylalanine. The only DNA kept is the CDR3, 51 bases in frame from the first base.